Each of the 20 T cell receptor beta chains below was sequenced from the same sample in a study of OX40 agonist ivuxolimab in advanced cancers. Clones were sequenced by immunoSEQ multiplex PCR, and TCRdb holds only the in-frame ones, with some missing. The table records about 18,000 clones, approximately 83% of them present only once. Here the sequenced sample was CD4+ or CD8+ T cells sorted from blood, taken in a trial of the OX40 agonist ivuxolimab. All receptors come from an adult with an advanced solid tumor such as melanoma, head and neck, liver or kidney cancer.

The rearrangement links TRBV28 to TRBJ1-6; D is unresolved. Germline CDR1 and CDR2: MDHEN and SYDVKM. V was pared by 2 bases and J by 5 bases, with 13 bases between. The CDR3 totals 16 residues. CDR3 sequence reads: CASSLGLAVNNSPLHF. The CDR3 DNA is TGTGCCAGCAGTTTAGGCCTCGCGGTGAATAATTCACCCCTCCACTTT.

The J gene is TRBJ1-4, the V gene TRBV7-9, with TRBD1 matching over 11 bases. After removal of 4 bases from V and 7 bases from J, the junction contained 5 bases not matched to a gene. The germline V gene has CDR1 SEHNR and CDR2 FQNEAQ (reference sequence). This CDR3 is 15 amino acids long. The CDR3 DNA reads TGTGCCAGCAGCTCAGGGACAGGGGGTTCTGAAAAACTGTTTTTT. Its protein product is CASSSGTGGSEKLFF.

The CDR3 region is CASSSEAGLAGAEQYF. CDR3 in DNA: TGTGCCAGCAGCAGCGAGGCCGGACTAGCGGGAGCCGAGCAGTACTTC. The rearrangement joins TRBV7-2 to TRBJ2-7, with 13 bases matching TRBD2. After removal of 5 bases from V and 6 bases from J, the junction contained 10 bases not matched to a gene. The CDR3 is 16 amino acids. The germline gives CDR1 SGHTA, CDR2 FQGNSA.

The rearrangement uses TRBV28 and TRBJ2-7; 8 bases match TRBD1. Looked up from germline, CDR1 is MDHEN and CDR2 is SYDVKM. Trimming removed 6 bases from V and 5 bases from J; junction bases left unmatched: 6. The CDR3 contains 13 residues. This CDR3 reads CASRTGDLNEQYF. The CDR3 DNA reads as TGTGCCAGCAGGACAGGGGATTTGAACGAGCAGTACTTC. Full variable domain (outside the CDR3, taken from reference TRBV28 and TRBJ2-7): DVKVTQSSRYLVKRTGEKVFLECVQDMDHENMFWYRQDPGLGLRLIYFSYDVKMKEKGDIPEGYSVSREKKERFSLILESASTNQTSMYLCASRTGDLNEQYFGPGTRLTVT.

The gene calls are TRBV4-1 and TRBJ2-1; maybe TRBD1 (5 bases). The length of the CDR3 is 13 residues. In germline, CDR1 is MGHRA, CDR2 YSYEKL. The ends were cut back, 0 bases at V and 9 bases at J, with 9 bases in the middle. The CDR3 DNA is TGCGCCAGCAGCCAAGATGGGGCAGTTGAGCAGTTCTTC. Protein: CASSQDGAVEQFF.

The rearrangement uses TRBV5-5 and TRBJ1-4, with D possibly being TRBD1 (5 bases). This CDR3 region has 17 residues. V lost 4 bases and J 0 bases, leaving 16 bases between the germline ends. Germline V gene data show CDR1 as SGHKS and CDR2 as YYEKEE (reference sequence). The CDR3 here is CASSQTSDSATNEKLFF. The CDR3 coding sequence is TGTGCCAGCAGCCAAACGAGCGACAGCGCAACTAATGAAAAACTGTTTTTT.

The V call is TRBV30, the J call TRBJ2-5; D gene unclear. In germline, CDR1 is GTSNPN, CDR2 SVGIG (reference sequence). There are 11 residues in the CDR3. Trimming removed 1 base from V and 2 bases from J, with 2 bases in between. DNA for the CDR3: TGTGCCTGGAGTGATCAAGAGACCCAGTACTTC. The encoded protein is CAWSDQETQYF.

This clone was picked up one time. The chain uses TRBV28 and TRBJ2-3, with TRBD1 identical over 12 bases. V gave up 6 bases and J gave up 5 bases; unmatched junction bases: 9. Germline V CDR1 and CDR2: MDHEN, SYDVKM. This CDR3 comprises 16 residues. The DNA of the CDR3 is TGTGCCAGCAGGCCCCGGGACAGGGGGCGCGTAGATACGCAGTATTTT. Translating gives CASRPRDRGRVDTQYF.

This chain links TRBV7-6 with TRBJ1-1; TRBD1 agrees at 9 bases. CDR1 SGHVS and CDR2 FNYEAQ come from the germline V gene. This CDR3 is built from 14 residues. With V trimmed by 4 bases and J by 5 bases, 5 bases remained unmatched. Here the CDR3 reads CASSWGGQGTEAFF. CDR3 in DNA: TGTGCCAGCAGCTGGGGGGGACAGGGAACTGAAGCTTTCTTT. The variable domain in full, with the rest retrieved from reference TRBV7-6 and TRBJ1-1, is GAGVSQSPRYKVTKRGQDVALRCDPISGHVSLYWYRQALGQGPEFLTYFNYEAQQDKSGLPNDRFSAERPEGSISTLTIQRTEQRDSAMYRCASSWGGQGTEAFFGQGTRLTVV.

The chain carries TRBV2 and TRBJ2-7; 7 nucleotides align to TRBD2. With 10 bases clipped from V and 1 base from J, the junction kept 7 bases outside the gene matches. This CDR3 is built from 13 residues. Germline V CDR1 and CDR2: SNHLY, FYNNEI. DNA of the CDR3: TGTGCCATCGGGACTAACCCTTCCTACGAGCAGTACTTC. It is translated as CAIGTNPSYEQYF.

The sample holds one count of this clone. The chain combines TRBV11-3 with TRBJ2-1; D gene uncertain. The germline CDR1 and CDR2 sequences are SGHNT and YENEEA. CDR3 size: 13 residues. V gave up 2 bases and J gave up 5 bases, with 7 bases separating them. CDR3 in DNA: TGTGCCAGCAGCTTACGGGTTAACAATGAGCAGTTCTTC. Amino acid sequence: CASSLRVNNEQFF.

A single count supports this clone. CDR3 nucleotides: TGCGCCAGCACCGGACAGGGGAACTATGGCTACACCTTC. Its protein product is CASTGQGNYGYTF. The chain has TRBV10-1 and TRBJ1-2; 9 bases line up with TRBD1. The CDR3 runs to 13 residues. Germline V gene data show CDR1 as WNHNN and CDR2 as SYGVQD (reference sequence). V lost 7 bases, J lost 2 bases, and 2 bases stayed unmatched.

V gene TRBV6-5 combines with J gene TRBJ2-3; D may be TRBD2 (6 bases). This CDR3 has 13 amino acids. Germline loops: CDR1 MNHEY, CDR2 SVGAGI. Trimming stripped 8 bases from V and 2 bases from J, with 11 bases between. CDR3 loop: CASGLRDTDTQYF. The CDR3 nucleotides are TGTGCCAGCGGACTAAGAGACACAGATACGCAGTATTTT.

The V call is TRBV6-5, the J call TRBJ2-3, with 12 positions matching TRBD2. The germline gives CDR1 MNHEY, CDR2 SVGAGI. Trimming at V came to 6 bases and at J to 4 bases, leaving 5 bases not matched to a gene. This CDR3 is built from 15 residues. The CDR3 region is CASRKTSGGPDTQYF. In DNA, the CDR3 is TGTGCCAGCAGGAAGACTAGCGGGGGCCCAGATACGCAGTATTTT.

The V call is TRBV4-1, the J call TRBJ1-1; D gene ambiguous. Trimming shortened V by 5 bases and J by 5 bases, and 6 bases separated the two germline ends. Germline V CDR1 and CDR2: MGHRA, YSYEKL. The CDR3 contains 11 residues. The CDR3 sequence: CASSSRTEAFF. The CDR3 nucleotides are TGCGCCAGCAGCTCGCGGACTGAAGCTTTCTTT.

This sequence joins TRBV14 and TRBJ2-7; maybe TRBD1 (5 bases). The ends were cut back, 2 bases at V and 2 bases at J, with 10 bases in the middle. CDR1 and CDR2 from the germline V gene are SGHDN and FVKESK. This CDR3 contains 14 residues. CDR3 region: CASSQQGSTYEQYF. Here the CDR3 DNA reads TGTGCCAGCAGCCAACAGGGTTCCACCTACGAGCAGTACTTC.

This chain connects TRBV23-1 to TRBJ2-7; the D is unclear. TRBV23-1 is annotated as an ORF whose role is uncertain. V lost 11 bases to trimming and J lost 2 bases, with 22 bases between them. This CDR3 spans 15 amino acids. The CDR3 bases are TGCGCCTCCCGGGCCGTGTGGTGGGAAACCTACGAGCAGTACTTC. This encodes CASRAVWWETYEQYF.

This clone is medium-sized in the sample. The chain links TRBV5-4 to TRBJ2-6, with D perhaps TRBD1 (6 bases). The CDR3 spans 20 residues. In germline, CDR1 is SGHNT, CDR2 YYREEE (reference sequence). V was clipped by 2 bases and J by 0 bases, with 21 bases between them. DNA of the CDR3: TGTGCCAGCAGCTTATCCTTCTCGGCAGGGGAGCCCTCTGGGGCCAACGTCCTGACTTTC. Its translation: CASSLSFSAGEPSGANVLTF. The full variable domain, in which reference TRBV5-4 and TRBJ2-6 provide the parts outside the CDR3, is ETGVTQSPTHLIKTRGQQVTLRCSSQSGHNTVSWYQQALGQGPQFIFQYYREEENGRGNFPPRFSGLQFPNYSSELNVNALELDDSALYLCASSLSFSAGEPSGANVLTFGAGSRLTVL.

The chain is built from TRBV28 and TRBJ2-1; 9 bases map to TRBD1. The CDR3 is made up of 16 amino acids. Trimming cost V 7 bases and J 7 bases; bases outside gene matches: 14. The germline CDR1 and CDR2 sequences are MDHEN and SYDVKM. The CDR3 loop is CASNPMAGQGNNEQFF. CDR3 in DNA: TGTGCCAGCAATCCCATGGCGGGACAGGGCAATAATGAGCAGTTCTTC.

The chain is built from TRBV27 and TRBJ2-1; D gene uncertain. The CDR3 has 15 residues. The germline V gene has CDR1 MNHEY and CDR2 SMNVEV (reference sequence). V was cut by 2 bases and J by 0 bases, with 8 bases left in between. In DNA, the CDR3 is TGTGCCAGCAGTTTAGGGCCGAGCTCCTACAATGAGCAGTTCTTC. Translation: CASSLGPSSYNEQFF.